Shown below are 27 T cell receptor beta chains from a single sample sequenced in a study of blood T cell repertoires in COVID-19. Sequenced by immunoSEQ multiplex PCR; TCRdb stores in-frame clones only, minus some. The table lists about 31,000 clones, roughly nine tenths of them singletons. The sequenced sample was peripheral blood. The receptor source for this set is a man between 65 and 79 years old with active or convalescent COVID-19.

The gene calls are TRBV11-3 and TRBJ2-3; 10 bases fit TRBD2. This CDR3 spans 16 amino acids. Trimming took 1 base from V and 1 from J; bases not matched to a gene: 2. Looked up from germline, CDR1 is SGHNT and CDR2 is YENEEA. Written as DNA, the CDR3 is TGTGCCAGCAGCTTAGCTAGCGGGGGTGGCACAGATACGCAGTATTTT. Amino acid sequence: CASSLASGGGTDTQYF.

This clone appeared a single time. V and J are TRBV27 and TRBJ2-5; D is perhaps TRBD2 (5 bases). V was cut by 0 bases and J by 5 bases, with 19 bases left in between. Per the germline V gene, CDR1 is MNHEY and CDR2 is SMNVEV (reference sequence). The CDR3 is 17 amino acids. The CDR3 sequence is CASSLSREPDSRETQYF. CDR3 coding DNA: TGTGCCAGCAGTTTATCGAGAGAACCGGACTCTAGGGAGACCCAGTACTTC.

This chain connects TRBV5-6 to TRBJ2-7; D remains unclear. The germline V and J ends were trimmed by 4 bases and 2 bases, with 10 bases remaining between them. This CDR3 comprises 13 residues. Germline V lookup: CDR1 SGHDT, CDR2 YYEEEE. The CDR3 here is CASSLLRAYEQYF. For the CDR3, the DNA is TGTGCCAGCAGCCTACTACGGGCCTACGAGCAGTACTTC.

The chain employs TRBV19 and TRBJ1-5; no reliable D call. Trimming removed 1 base from V and 7 bases from J, with 11 bases in between. The CDR3 spans 14 residues. From germline, CDR1 is LNHDA and CDR2 SQIVND (reference sequence). CDR3 region: CASSIVVGRQPQHF. CDR3 sequence (DNA): TGTGCCAGTAGTATAGTTGTGGGGAGGCAGCCCCAGCATTTT.

This chain uses TRBV30 with TRBJ1-1, with TRBD1 matching over 9 bases. The germline CDR1 and CDR2 sequences are GTSNPN and SVGIG (reference sequence). J lost 6 bases, V lost 1 base, and 3 bases had no gene match. The CDR3 spans 13 residues. DNA of the CDR3: TGTGCCTGGAGTGGACAGGGGGGGGCTGAAGCTTTCTTT. Protein product: CAWSGQGGAEAFF.

The chain uses TRBV5-6 and TRBJ2-3; 11 nucleotides agree with TRBD1. With 3 bases clipped from V and 3 bases from J, the junction kept 6 bases outside the gene matches. Germline lookup yields CDR1 SGHDT and CDR2 YYEEEE. CDR3 size: 16 residues. The CDR3 loop reads CASSSLGTGGTDTQYF. The CDR3 nucleotides read TGTGCCAGCAGCTCCCTGGGGACAGGGGGAACAGATACGCAGTATTTT.

The chain employs TRBV3-1 (or the pseudogene TRBV3-2) and TRBJ1-5, with D possibly matching TRBD1 (5 bases). Germline assignment: CDR1 LGHDT and CDR2 YNNKEL (reference sequence). Trimming stripped 7 bases from V and 2 bases from J, with 18 bases between. The CDR3 loop spans 16 amino acids. CDR3 coding DNA: TGTGCCAGCACTTTAACGGGGGAAAGCGGCAATCAGCCCCAGCATTTT. Its protein product is CASTLTGESGNQPQHF.

CDR3 DNA sequence: TGCAGCGTAGCGACAGAGTTGAACACTGAAGCTTTCTTT. This gives the protein CSVATELNTEAFF. The chain recombines TRBV29-1 with TRBJ1-1, with a tentative D call TRBD1 (5 bases). CDR3 size: 13 residues. Trimming stripped 6 bases from V and 0 bases from J, with 11 bases between. Per the germline V gene, CDR1 is SQVTM and CDR2 is ANQGSEA.

The chain recombines TRBV7-8 with TRBJ2-5; TRBD1 matches 7 bases. CDR3 length: 13 amino acids. CDR1 and CDR2 from the germline V gene are SGHVS and FQNEAQ. After removal of 0 bases from V and 5 bases from J, the junction contained 0 bases not matched to a gene. The CDR3 DNA sequence: TGTGCCAGCAGCTTAGCGACAGGGGAGACCCAGTACTTC. This encodes CASSLATGETQYF.

The genes are TRBV3-1 (or the pseudogene TRBV3-2) and TRBJ2-1, with 7 bases fitting TRBD2. This CDR3 comprises 15 residues. Germline V CDR1 and CDR2: LGHDT, YNNKEL (reference sequence). With 0 bases clipped from V and 4 bases from J, the junction kept 3 bases outside the gene matches. The CDR3 DNA reads TGTGCCAGCAGCCAAGAACCAGCGGGATACAATGAGCAGTTCTTC. Amino acid sequence: CASSQEPAGYNEQFF.

The rearrangement links TRBV12-5 to TRBJ2-1; TRBD1 matches 9 bases. Germline loops: CDR1 LGHNT, CDR2 FRNRAP. This CDR3 has 14 residues. J gave up 2 bases and V 7 bases, and 3 bases lay outside the gene matches. This chain's CDR3 is CASARTGAYNEQFF. As DNA, the CDR3 is TGTGCTAGTGCCCGGACAGGGGCCTACAATGAGCAGTTCTTC.

The chain links TRBV7-2 to TRBJ2-3, with D possibly matching TRBD2 (6 bases). Germline lookup yields CDR1 SGHTA and CDR2 FQGNSA. V was trimmed by 2 bases and J by 0 bases, leaving 9 bases between them. This CDR3 region has 15 residues. CDR3 DNA: TGTGCCAGCAGCTTAAGTAGCGGCAGCACAGATACGCAGTATTTT. Translating it yields CASSLSSGSTDTQYF.

V is TRBV19 and J is TRBJ1-2; the match to TRBD1 covers 12 bases. The CDR3 has 13 residues. V dropped 8 bases and J dropped 7; count of bases not matched to a gene: 5. Germline V gene lookup returns CDR1 LNHDA and CDR2 SQIVND (reference sequence). CDR3: CASAGTGGFGYTF. The CDR3 coding sequence is TGTGCCAGTGCGGGGACAGGGGGCTTTGGCTACACCTTC.

The chain carries TRBV7-8 and TRBJ2-6, with D possibly being TRBD1 (6 bases). Trimming cost V 4 bases and J 1 base, with 14 bases left between them. CDR1 and CDR2 from the germline V gene are SGHVS and FQNEAQ. The CDR3 is 17 amino acids. The CDR3 nucleotides read TGTGCCAGCAGCTCAAAATTACAGGGATCTGGGGCCAACGTCCTGACTTTC. Its protein is CASSSKLQGSGANVLTF.

This chain links TRBV6-6 with TRBJ2-3; possible D gene TRBD2, 5 bases. The CDR3 length is 15 residues. Germline V gene data show CDR1 as MNHNY and CDR2 as SVGAGI (reference sequence). V was cut by 3 bases and J by 6 bases, with 16 bases left in between. The CDR3 nucleotides are TGTGCCAGCAGTTATGCGGGCCGGACCCGGGATACGCAGTATTTT. The encoded protein is CASSYAGRTRDTQYF.

V and J are TRBV6-2 or TRBV6-3 and TRBJ2-3; possibly TRBD1 for D (6 bases). V dropped 5 bases and J dropped 0 bases, with 18 bases sitting between them. The CDR3 length is 17 residues. Germline CDR1 and CDR2: MNHEY and SVGEGT. Written as DNA, the CDR3 is TGTGCCAGCAGTGCCCCCCCGGGCAGGGGCAGCACAGATACGCAGTATTTT. Its translation is CASSAPPGRGSTDTQYF.

The chain has TRBV19 and TRBJ2-3, with D possibly matching TRBD1 (6 bases). This CDR3 is 16 amino acids long. Germline V gives CDR1 LNHDA, CDR2 SQIVND (reference sequence). V was pared by 5 bases and J by 2 bases, with 17 bases between. CDR3 sequence reads: CASSPDVGGPTDTQYF. CDR3 coding DNA: TGTGCCAGTAGTCCCGACGTAGGGGGACCCACAGATACGCAGTATTTT.

This clone was found once. The V gene is TRBV27, the J gene TRBJ1-5, with 7 bases identical to TRBD1. The V gene end was trimmed by 5 bases and the J gene end by 2 bases; junction bases not matched to a gene: 6. CDR1 and CDR2 from the germline V gene are MNHEY and SMNVEV (reference sequence). This CDR3 contains 15 residues. The DNA of the CDR3 is TGTGCCAGCAGTCTTCAACAGGGGCGCAATCAGCCCCAGCATTTT. Encoded protein: CASSLQQGRNQPQHF.

The genes are TRBV27 and TRBJ2-7; TRBD2 aligns across 9 bases. V was pared by 10 bases and J by 3 bases, with 7 bases of the junction left unmatched. Per germline, CDR1 MNHEY and CDR2 SMNVEV (reference sequence). This CDR3 comprises 13 residues. DNA for the CDR3: TGTGCCACCTCGCGGGGGGGAGTCTACGAGCAGTACTTC. Its translation: CATSRGGVYEQYF.

The V gene is TRBV5-6, the J gene TRBJ1-4, with D maybe TRBD1 (6 bases). The CDR3 loop spans 16 amino acids. Germline lookup yields CDR1 SGHDT and CDR2 YYEEEE. V was shortened by 2 bases and J by 8 bases, with 19 bases between the two germline ends. The CDR3 nucleotides read TGTGCCAGCAGCTTCAGTCCCCAGGGGAGAGGGGAAAAACTGTTTTTT. It translates to CASSFSPQGRGEKLFF.

This clone came up a few times. The chain links TRBV11-3 to TRBJ2-3; the D gene is possibly TRBD1 (6 bases). The CDR3 loop spans 15 amino acids. The V gene lost 5 bases and the J gene lost 3 bases, with 15 bases spanning the gap. The germline CDR1 and CDR2 sequences are SGHNT and YENEEA. In nucleotides, the CDR3 is TGTGCCAGCAGCCAATCAGGTCAGGGGACAGATACGCAGTATTTT. This sequence encodes CASSQSGQGTDTQYF.

This chain links TRBV3-1 (or the pseudogene TRBV3-2) with TRBJ2-3, with D possibly TRBD2 on 5 matching bases. Trimming shortened V by 4 bases and J by 1 base, and 9 bases separated the two germline ends. CDR1 LGHDT and CDR2 YNNKEL come from the germline V gene (reference sequence). The CDR3 length is 14 residues. As DNA, the CDR3 is TGTGCCAGCAGCCCCGGGATCGGCACAGATACGCAGTATTTT. Translation: CASSPGIGTDTQYF.

The chain recombines TRBV19 with TRBJ2-5; TRBD2 is a possible D gene (6 bases). Trimming shortened V by 4 bases and J by 4 bases, and 10 bases separated the two germline ends. Germline V gene sequence: CDR1 LNHDA, CDR2 SQIVND (reference sequence). The CDR3 loop spans 13 amino acids. As DNA, the CDR3 is TGTGCCAGTAGTAGTTCCGGGGGAGAGACCCAGTACTTC. Encoded protein: CASSSSGGETQYF.

The chain recombines TRBV5-5 with TRBJ2-5; TRBD2 matches at 10 bases. CDR3 length equals 15 residues. The junction had 5 bases not matched to a gene; V was cut back by 4 bases and J by 2 bases. Germline V gene data show CDR1 as SGHKS and CDR2 as YYEKEE (reference sequence). As DNA, the CDR3 is TGTGCCAGCAGCGGGGGGACTAGCGAACAAGAGACCCAGTACTTC. Translation gives CASSGGTSEQETQYF.

This clone was seen just once. The rearrangement links TRBV15 to TRBJ2-5, with 12 positions matching TRBD2. The CDR3 runs 16 residues. Germline trimming cut 1 base from V and 4 bases from J; bases unmatched to any gene: 4. CDR1 is LNHNV, CDR2 YYDKDF, per germline (reference sequence). CDR3 nucleotides: TGTGCCACCAGCAGAGGACTAGCGGGAGTCGGAGAGACCCAGTACTTC. This encodes CATSRGLAGVGETQYF.

The rearrangement links TRBV6-2 or TRBV6-3 to TRBJ2-1; TRBD1 matches at 7 bases. There are 16 residues in the CDR3. Germline trimming cut 5 bases from V and 0 bases from J; bases unmatched to any gene: 7. Germline CDR1 and CDR2: MNHEY and SVGEGT. This CDR3 is CASSPPDRASYNEQFF. DNA of the CDR3: TGTGCCAGCAGTCCCCCTGACAGGGCCTCCTACAATGAGCAGTTCTTC.

This clone was counted a single time. This chain links TRBV4-2 with TRBJ1-1; D not resolved. Trimming stripped 0 bases from V and 4 bases from J, with 9 bases between. Per germline, CDR1 LGHNA and CDR2 YNFKEQ. This CDR3 is built from 14 residues. The CDR3 DNA sequence: TGTGCCAGCAGCCAAGAAAAGGGAGGCACTGAAGCTTTCTTT. Translation gives CASSQEKGGTEAFF.